Sequencing of this TCR beta chain was carried out in a study of T-cell reconstitution after alpha-beta-depleted transplantation in children (dated by TCRdb to 2016 to 2017). For the study in its entirety: Using TCR repertoire profiling, the study followed T-cell immune reconstitution in a quantitative way in children after TCRalphabeta/CD19-depleted allogeneic hematopoietic cell transplantation. Study-wide findings and limitations: Apparently early alphabetaT-cell count recovery about two months after transplant reportedly relied on only several hundred rapidly expanded clones derived from non-depleted graft cells. In some patients, high TCRbeta diversity at day 60 was attributed to recipient T cells and intrathymic progenitors that had survived conditioning. Over subsequent months, a decline in hyperexpanded clone frequencies was noted, and after one year, T-cell counts and TCRbeta diversity were mostly ascribed to newly produced T cells.

CDR1 and CDR2, looked up from the germline V gene (reference sequence), are DFQATT and SNEGSKA. Inclusive of the bounding cysteine and phenylalanine, the CDR3 is 14 residues long. The retained sequence is limited to the CDR3, 42 bases, with the frame set at the first base. Relative to germline, V is missing 4 bases and J is missing 4 bases, with 9 bases of the junction outside any gene match. Preparation of the library involved PCR. Sequencer: Illumina HiSeq 2500. To normalize quantification of the TCRbeta repertoire, the TCR libraries were built with molecular barcoding that relied on unique molecular identifiers. Clones were called with MiXCR by TCRdb after fastp trimmed the public reads at Q25, and only in-frame beta chains were retained. Merged by CDR3 protein, the rows form single entries marked with the most common genes and DNA. The sample table contains roughly 570,000 distinct CDR3 sequences; only one count was recorded for around 27% of them. Together, the top ten hold 30% to 40% of the sample.

This clonotype was counted between two and nine times. The antigen it binds to is not known. No base qualities exist here, and no much larger clone lies one base off it. The treatment or condition label, read with the paper, signifies: allogeneic hematopoietic cell transplantation with graft depleted of TCRalphabeta T cells and CD19 B cells. The transplant recipients were children given TCRalphabeta/CD19-depleted allogeneic hematopoietic cell grafts. Sequenced here: PBMCs, sampled before TCRalphabeta/CD19-depleted stem cell transplant. This chain joins TRBV20-1 to TRBJ2-7, and 8 bases in between align with TRBD2. This TCR was sampled from a boy younger than two with Wiskott-Aldrich syndrome, due to receive a stem cell transplant. The sequenced DNA is TGCAGTGCTATAGTTCCGGGAGGGCCATACGAGCAGTACTTC. Its translation reads: CSAIVPGGPYEQYF.